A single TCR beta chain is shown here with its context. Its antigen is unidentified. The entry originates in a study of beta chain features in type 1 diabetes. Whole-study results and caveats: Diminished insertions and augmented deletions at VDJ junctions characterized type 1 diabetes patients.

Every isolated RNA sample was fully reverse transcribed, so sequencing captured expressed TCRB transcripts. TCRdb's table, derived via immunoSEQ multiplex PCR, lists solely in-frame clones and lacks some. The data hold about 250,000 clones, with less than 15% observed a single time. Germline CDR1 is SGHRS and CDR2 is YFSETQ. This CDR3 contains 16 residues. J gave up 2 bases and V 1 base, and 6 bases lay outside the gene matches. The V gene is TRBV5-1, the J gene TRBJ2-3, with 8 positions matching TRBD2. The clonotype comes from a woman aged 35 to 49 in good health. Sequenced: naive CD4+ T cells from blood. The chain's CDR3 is CASSLSPGGPTDTQYF. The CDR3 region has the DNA TGCGCCAGCAGCTTGAGCCCGGGGGGGCCCACAGATACGCAGTATTTT.